This TCR beta chain was profiled in a study of cytomegalovirus exposure and HLA in healthy donors. The CDR3 totals 16 residues. The germline V gene has CDR1 SGHTA and CDR2 FQGTGA. The V end was cut by 1 base, the J end by 0 bases, with 7 bases between. It was with 60 Vbeta and 13 Jbeta primers that the PCR ran. Repertoires were generated with immunoSEQ multiplex PCR, while TCRdb's copy carries only in-frame clones and drops some. Found here are over 50,000 clones, roughly 90% of them singletons; the top ten hold 1.5%. The rearrangement joins TRBV7-3 to TRBJ2-6, with D uncertain. The origin of this receptor is a man aged 30 to 45 in good health and CMV-seropositive. The sample taken for sequencing was PBMCs. CDR3 DNA: TGTGCCAGCAGCTTAAGCGGCGCCTCTGGGGCCAACGTCCTGACTTTC. This codes for CASSLSGASGANVLTF.